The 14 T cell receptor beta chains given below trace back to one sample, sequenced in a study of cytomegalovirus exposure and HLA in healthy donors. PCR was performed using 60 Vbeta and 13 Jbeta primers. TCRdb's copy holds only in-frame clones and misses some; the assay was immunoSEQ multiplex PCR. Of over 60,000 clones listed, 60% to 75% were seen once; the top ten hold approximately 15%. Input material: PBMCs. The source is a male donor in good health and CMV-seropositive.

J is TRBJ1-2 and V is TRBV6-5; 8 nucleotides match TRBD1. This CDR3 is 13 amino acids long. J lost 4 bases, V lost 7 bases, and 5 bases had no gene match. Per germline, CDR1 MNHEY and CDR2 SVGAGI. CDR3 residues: CASNRQGSYGYTF. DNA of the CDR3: TGTGCCAGCAATCGACAGGGGAGCTATGGCTACACCTTC.

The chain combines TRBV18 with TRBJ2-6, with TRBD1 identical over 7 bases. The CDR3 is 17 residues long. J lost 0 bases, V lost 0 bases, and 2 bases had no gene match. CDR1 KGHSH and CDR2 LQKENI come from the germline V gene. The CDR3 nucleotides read TGTGCCAGCTCACCACCAGGGACAGTCTCTGGGGCCAACGTCCTGACTTTC. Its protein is CASSPPGTVSGANVLTF. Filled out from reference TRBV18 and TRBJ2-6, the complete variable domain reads NAGVMQNPRHLVRRRGQEARLRCSPMKGHSHVYWYRQLPEEGLKFMVYLQKENIIDESGMPKERFSAEFPKEGPSILRIQQVVRGDSAAYFCASSPPGTVSGANVLTFGAGSRLTVL.

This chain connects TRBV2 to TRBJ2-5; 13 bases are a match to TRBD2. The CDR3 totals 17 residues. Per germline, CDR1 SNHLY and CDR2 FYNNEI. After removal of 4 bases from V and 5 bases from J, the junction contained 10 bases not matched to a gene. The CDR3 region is CASSGGGLAGVYETQYF. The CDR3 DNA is TGTGCCAGCAGTGGAGGTGGACTAGCGGGAGTATATGAGACCCAGTACTTC. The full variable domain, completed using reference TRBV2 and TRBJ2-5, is EPEVTQTPSHQVTQMGQEVILRCVPISNHLYFYWYRQILGQKVEFLVSFYNNEISEKSEIFDDQFSVERPDGSNFTLKIRSTKLEDSAMYFCASSGGGLAGVYETQYFGPGTRLLVL.

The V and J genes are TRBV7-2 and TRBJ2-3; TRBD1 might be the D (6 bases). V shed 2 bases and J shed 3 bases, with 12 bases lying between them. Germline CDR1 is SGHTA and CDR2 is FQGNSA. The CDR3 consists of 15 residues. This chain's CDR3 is CASSLSRRGTDTQYF. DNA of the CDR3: TGTGCCAGCAGCTTATCCCGTAGGGGGACAGATACGCAGTATTTT.

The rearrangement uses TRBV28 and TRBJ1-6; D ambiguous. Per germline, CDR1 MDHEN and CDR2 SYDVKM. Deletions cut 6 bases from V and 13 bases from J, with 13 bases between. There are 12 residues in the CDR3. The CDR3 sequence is CASSAEPLPLHF. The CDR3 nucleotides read TGTGCCAGCAGCGCCGAGCCTCTGCCCCTCCACTTT.

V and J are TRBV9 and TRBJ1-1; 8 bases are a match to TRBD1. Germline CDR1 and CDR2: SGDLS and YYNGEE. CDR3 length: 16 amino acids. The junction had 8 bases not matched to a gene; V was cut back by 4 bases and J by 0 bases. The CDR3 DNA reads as TGTGCCAGCAGCCCAGACAGGGGCTACATGAACACTGAAGCTTTCTTT. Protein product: CASSPDRGYMNTEAFF. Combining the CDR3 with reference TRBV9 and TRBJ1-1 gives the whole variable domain DSGVTQTPKHLITATGQRVTLRCSPRSGDLSVYWYQQSLDQGLQFLIQYYNGEERAKGNILERFSAQQFPDLHSELNLSSLELGDSALYFCASSPDRGYMNTEAFFGQGTRLTVV.

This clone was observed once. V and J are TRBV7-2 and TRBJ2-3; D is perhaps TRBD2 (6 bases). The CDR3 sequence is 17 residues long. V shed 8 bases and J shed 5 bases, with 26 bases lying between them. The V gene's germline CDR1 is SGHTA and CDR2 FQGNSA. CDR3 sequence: CASGHQPSTVGGDTQYF. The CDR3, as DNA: TGTGCCAGCGGTCACCAACCCTCGACGGTCGGGGGAGATACGCAGTATTTT. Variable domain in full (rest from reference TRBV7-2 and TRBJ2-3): GAGVSQSPSNKVTEKGKDVELRCDPISGHTALYWYRQSLGQGLEFLIYFQGNSAPDKSGLPSDRFSAERTGGSVSTLTIQRTQQEDSAVYLCASGHQPSTVGGDTQYFGPGTRLTVL.

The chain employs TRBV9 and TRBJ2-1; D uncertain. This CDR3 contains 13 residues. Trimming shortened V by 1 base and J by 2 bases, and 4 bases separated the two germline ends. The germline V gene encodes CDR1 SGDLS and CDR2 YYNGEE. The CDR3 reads CASSVPPYNEQFF. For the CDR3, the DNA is TGTGCCAGCAGCGTACCTCCCTACAATGAGCAGTTCTTC.

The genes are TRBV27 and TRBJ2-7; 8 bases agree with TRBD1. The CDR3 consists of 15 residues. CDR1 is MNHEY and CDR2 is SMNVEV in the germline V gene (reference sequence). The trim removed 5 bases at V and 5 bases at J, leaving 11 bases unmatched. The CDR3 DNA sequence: TGTGCCAGCAGTGCTCGGGACAGGCATTACAACGAGCAGTACTTC. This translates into CASSARDRHYNEQYF.

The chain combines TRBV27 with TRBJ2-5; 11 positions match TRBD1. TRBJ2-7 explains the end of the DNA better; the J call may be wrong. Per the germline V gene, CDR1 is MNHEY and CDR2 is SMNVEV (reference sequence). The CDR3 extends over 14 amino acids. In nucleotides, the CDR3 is TGTGCCAGCAGGTTTGGGACAGGGGGACGCGAGCAGTACTTC. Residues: CASRFGTGGREQYF.

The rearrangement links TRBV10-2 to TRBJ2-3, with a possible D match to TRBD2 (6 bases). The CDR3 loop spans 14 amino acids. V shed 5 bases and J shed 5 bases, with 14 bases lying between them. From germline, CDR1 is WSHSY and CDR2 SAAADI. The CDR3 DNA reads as TGCGCCAGCAGTCATTCCCGCGGGGTAGATACGCAGTATTTT. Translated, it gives CASSHSRGVDTQYF.

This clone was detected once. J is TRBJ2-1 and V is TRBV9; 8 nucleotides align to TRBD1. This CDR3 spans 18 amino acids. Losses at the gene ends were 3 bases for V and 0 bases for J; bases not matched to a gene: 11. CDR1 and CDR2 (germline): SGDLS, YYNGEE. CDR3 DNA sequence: TGTGCCAGCAGCGAAAGGCGGGAAGGACAGGGCTCCTACAATGAGCAGTTCTTC. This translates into CASSERREGQGSYNEQFF.

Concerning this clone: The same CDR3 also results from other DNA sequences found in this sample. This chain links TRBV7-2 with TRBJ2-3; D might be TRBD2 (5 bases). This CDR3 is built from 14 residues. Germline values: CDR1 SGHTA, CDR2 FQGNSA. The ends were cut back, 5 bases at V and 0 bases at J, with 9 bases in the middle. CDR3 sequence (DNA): TGTGCCAGCAGCCCAGGACTGAGCACAGATACGCAGTATTTT. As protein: CASSPGLSTDTQYF.

The DNA for the CDR3 is TGTGCCATATTCGGGGGGTTTGGGGAGCTGTTTTTT. Translated: CAIFGGFGELFF. This chain links TRBV7-2 with TRBJ2-2; 7 nucleotides line up with TRBD2. V was pared by 10 bases and J by 8 bases, with 7 bases of the junction left unmatched. Germline CDR1 is SGHTA and CDR2 is FQGNSA. The CDR3 runs 12 residues.